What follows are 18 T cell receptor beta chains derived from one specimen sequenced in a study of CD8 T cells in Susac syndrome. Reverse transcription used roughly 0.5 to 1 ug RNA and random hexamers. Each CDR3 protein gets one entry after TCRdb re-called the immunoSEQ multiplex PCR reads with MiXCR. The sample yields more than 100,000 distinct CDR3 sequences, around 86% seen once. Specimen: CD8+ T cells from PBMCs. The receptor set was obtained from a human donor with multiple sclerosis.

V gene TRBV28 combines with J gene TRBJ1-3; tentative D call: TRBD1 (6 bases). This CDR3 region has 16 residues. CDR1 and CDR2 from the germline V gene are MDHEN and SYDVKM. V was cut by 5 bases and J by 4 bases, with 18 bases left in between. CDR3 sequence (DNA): TGTGCCAGCAGTCCCACAGGGCGGCTAGACGGAAACACCATATATTTT. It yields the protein CASSPTGRLDGNTIYF.

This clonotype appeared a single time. This CDR3 reads CASSPLAGGPDEQFF. The CDR3 DNA reads TGTGCCAGCAGTCCTCTAGCGGGAGGGCCGGATGAGCAGTTCTTC. The chain couples TRBV12-3 or TRBV12-4 to TRBJ2-1; 12 nucleotides match TRBD2. The junction had 7 bases not matched to a gene; V was cut back by 5 bases and J by 8 bases. The CDR3 loop spans 15 amino acids.

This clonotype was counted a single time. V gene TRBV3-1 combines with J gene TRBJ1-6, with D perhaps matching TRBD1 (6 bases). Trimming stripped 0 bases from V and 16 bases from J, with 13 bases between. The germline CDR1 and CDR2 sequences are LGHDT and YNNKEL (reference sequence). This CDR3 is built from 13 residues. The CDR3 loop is CASSQDLDRRLHF. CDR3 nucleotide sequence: TGTGCCAGCAGCCAAGACCTCGACAGGAGGCTCCACTTT.

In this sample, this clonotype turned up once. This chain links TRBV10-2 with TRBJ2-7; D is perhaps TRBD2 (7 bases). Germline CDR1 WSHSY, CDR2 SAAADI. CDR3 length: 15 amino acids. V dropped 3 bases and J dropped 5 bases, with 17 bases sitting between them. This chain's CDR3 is CASSDRGGSMNEQYF. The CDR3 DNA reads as TGCGCCAGCAGTGACAGGGGAGGGTCGATGAACGAGCAGTACTTC.

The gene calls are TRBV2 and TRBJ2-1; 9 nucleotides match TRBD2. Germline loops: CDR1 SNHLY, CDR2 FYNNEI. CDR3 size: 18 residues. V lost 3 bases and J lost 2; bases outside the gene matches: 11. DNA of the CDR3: TGTGCCAGCAGTGATCCCGATAGCGGGGGTAGTGCCTACAATGAGCAGTTCTTC. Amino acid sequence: CASSDPDSGGSAYNEQFF. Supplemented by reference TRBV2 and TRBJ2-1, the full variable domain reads EPEVTQTPSHQVTQMGQEVILRCVPISNHLYFYWYRQILGQKVEFLVSFYNNEISEKSEIFDDQFSVERPDGSNFTLKIRSTKLEDSAMYFCASSDPDSGGSAYNEQFFGPGTRLTVL.

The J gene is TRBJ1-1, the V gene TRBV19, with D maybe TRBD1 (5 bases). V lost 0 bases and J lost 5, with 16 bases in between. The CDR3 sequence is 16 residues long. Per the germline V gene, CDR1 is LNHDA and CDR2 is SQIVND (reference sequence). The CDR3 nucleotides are TGTGCCAGTAGTATAGATCTCTCTGGGGGAGAAACTGAAGCTTTCTTT. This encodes CASSIDLSGGETEAFF.

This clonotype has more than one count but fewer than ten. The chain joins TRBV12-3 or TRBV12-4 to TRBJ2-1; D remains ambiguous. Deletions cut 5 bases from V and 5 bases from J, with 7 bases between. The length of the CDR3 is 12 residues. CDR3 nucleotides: TGTGCCAGCAGTCCCCGGGACAATGAGCAGTTCTTC. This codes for CASSPRDNEQFF.

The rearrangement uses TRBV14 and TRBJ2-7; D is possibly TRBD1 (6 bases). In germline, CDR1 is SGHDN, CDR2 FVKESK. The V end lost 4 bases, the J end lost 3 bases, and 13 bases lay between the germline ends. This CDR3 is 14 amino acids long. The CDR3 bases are TGTGCCAGCAGCCTAGTGGACAGTTACTACGAGCAGTACTTC. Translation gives CASSLVDSYYEQYF.

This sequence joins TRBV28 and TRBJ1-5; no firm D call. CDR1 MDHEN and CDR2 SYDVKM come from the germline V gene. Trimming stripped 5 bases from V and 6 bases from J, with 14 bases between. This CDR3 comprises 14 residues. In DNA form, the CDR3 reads TGTGCCAGCAGTCGGGAGGGTTGGGCTCAGCCCCAGCATTTT. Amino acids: CASSREGWAQPQHF.

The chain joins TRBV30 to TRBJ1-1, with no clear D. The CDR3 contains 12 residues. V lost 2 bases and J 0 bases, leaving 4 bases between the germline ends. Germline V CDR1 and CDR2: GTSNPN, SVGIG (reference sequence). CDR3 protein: CAWSYMNTEAFF. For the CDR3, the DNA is TGTGCCTGGAGTTACATGAACACTGAAGCTTTCTTT. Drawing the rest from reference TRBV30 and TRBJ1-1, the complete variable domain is SQTIHQWPATLVQPVGSPLSLECTVEGTSNPNLYWYRQAAGRGLQLLFYSVGIGQISSEVPQNLSASRPQDRQFILSSKKLLLSDSGFYLCAWSYMNTEAFFGQGTRLTVV.

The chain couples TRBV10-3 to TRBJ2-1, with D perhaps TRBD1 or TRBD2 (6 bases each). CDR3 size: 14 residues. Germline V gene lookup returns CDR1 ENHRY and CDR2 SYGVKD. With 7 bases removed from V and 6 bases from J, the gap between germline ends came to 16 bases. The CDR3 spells CAIMVGGQGNEQFF. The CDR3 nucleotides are TGTGCCATCATGGTGGGGGGCCAAGGCAATGAGCAGTTCTTC.

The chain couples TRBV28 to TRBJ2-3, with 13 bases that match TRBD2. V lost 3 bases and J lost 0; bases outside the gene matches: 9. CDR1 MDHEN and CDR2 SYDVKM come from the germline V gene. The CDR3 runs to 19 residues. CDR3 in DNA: TGTGCCAGCAGTTTCAGGTTTACTAGCGGGGGGGAAAGCACAGATACGCAGTATTTT. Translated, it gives CASSFRFTSGGESTDTQYF.

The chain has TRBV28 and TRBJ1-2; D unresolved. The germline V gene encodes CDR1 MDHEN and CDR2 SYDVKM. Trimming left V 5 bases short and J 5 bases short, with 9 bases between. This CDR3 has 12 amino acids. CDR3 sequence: CASSPQYYGYTF. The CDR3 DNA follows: TGTGCCAGCAGTCCTCAGTATTATGGCTACACCTTC.

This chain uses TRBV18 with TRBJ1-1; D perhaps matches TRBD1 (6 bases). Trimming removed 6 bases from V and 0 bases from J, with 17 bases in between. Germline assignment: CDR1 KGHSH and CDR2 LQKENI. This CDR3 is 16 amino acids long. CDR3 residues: CASSGSRGHLNTEAFF. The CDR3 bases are TGTGCCAGCTCCGGATCTCGGGGACACTTGAACACTGAAGCTTTCTTT.

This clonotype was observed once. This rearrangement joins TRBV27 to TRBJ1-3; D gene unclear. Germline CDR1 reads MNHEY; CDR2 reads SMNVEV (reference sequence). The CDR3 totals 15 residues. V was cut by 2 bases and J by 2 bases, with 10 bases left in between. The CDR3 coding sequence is TGTGCCAGCAGTTTAATAGGCAGTCCTGGAAACACCATATATTTT. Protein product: CASSLIGSPGNTIYF.

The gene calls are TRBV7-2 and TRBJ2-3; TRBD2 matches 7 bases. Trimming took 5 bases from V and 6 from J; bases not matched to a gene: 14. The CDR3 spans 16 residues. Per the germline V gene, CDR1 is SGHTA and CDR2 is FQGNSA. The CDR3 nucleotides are TGTGCCAGCAGCCGAATTTTAGCGGGTAGCGCGGATACGCAGTATTTT. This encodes CASSRILAGSADTQYF.

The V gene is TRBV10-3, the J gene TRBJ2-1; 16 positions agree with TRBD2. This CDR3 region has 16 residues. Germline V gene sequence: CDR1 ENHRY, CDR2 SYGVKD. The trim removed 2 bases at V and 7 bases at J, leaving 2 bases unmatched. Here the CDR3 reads CAISEGGLAGGNEQFF. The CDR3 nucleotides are TGTGCCATCAGTGAGGGGGGACTAGCGGGAGGGAATGAGCAGTTCTTC.

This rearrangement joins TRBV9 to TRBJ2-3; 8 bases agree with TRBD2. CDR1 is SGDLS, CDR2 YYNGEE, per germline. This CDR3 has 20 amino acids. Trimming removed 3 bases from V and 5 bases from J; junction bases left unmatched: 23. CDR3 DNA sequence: TGTGCCAGCAGCGCCTTCGACCGCGCATCGTTGGCGGGAGGACAAGATACGCAGTATTTT. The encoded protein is CASSAFDRASLAGGQDTQYF.